This entry describes one T cell receptor beta chain. Its antigen is still unknown. The read is 3 residues too short to cover the CDR3 end, so that end is filled in from the germline J gene. Measured with immunoSEQ multiplex PCR; TCRdb has only the in-frame clones, and not every one. In all, the sample yields roughly 22,000 clones. CDR3 length: 15 residues. CDR1 is SGHTA, CDR2 FQGNSA, per germline. Deletions cut 0 bases from V and 6 bases from J, with 15 bases between. This specimen belongs to a study of T cells in women clearing cervical HPV infection. Study summary: No precancer developed; the control's incident HPV16 infection cleared within 12 months. Blood came at first lesion visit for cases, post-clearance for controls.

Each participant carried one incident cervical HPV16 infection only. Study-level findings and limits: Effector/memory and HPV-specific T cells were not isolated, and association timing is unknown.

This TCR was recovered from a woman between 18 and 70 years old with a cervical HPV16 infection that either progressed to CIN3+ or cleared (not recorded which). The rearrangement uses TRBV7-2 and TRBJ2-7, with D perhaps TRBD1 (6 bases). The source material was blood buffy coat. This chain's CDR3 is CASSLARGGIGEQYF. The sequenced part of the CDR3 DNA is TGTGCCAGCAGCTTAGCGAGAGGGGGAATAGGCGAG.